This is a list of T cell receptor beta chains from one sample in a study of cytomegalovirus exposure and HLA in healthy donors. The protocol was immunoSEQ multiplex PCR, while the TCRdb copy is restricted to in-frame clones and leaves out a portion. Found here are approximately 71,000 clones, 91% of them singletons; the top ten hold roughly 3.1%. Sequencing input: PBMCs. The origin of the receptors is a man younger than 35 in good health and CMV-seronegative. Each CDR3 is given with its conserved first and last residue. D genes are given only for firm matches. Clone sizes are given selectively: once, few, many, or a class where the clone is expanded.

v_gene: TRBV9; d_gene: TRBD1; abundance: few; j_gene: TRBJ2-7; CDR3nt: TGTGCCAGCAGCGTATCGGGGACAGGGGGCCGCTACGAGCAGTACTTC; CDR3aa: CASSVSGTGGRYEQYF
v_gene: TRBV6-5; d_gene: .; abundance: .; j_gene: TRBJ2-2; CDR3nt: .; CDR3aa: CASSSSGRGGTGELFF
v_gene: TRBV5-8; d_gene: TRBD1; abundance: .; j_gene: TRBJ2-3; CDR3nt: TGTGCCAGCAGCTTAGGCAGGGGGACAGATACGCAGTATTTT; CDR3aa: CASSLGRGTDTQYF
v_gene: TRBV4-2; d_gene: .; abundance: once; j_gene: TRBJ2-1; CDR3nt: TGTGCCAGCAGCCAAGATGGGGGCGGGAGTCGGTCCTACAATGAGCAGTTCTTC; CDR3aa: CASSQDGGGSRSYNEQFF
v_gene: TRBV7-2; d_gene: .; abundance: once; j_gene: TRBJ2-1; CDR3nt: TGTGCCAGCAGCCGTGTCCCGGGGAGGCAAGGTGAGCAGTTCTTC; CDR3aa: CASSRVPGRQGEQFF
v_gene: TRBV4-3; d_gene: .; abundance: .; j_gene: TRBJ1-1; CDR3nt: TGCGCCAGCAGCCAAGTCGGAGTGGGCACTGAAGCTTTCTTT; CDR3aa: CASSQVGVGTEAFF
v_gene: TRBV29-1; d_gene: TRBD1; abundance: .; j_gene: TRBJ1-2; CDR3nt: TGCAGCGTGGGACAGCTTAACTATGGCTACACCTTC; CDR3aa: CSVGQLNYGYTF
v_gene: TRBV10-3; d_gene: .; abundance: .; j_gene: TRBJ2-1; CDR3nt: TGTGCCGCCTACAGGGAAAAGGGGAATGAGCAGTTCTTC; CDR3aa: CAAYREKGNEQFF
v_gene: TRBV4-3; d_gene: .; abundance: .; j_gene: TRBJ2-3; CDR3nt: TGCGCCAGCAGCCAAGATCGGCACAGGGACGGCACAGATACGCAGTATTTT; CDR3aa: CASSQDRHRDGTDTQYF
v_gene: TRBV9; d_gene: TRBD1; abundance: once; j_gene: TRBJ1-1; CDR3nt: TGTGCCAGCAGCACCGGGACAGGGTATGAAACTTTCTTT; CDR3aa: CASSTGTGYETFF
v_gene: TRBV4-3; d_gene: .; abundance: .; j_gene: TRBJ1-3; CDR3nt: TGCGCCAGCAGCCAAGGAGGGAGGGGTCCTGGAAACACCATATATTTT; CDR3aa: CASSQGGRGPGNTIYF
v_gene: TRBV4-2; d_gene: TRBD2; abundance: .; j_gene: TRBJ2-1; CDR3nt: TGTGCCAGCAGCCATCGCATTCTGACTAGCGGGAAAGGTTGTGAGCAGTTCTTC; CDR3aa: CASSHRILTSGKGCEQFF
v_gene: TRBV5-4; d_gene: TRBD1; abundance: once; j_gene: TRBJ1-4; CDR3nt: TGTGCCAGCAGCCGGACAGGGGTTAATGAAAAACTGTTTTTT; CDR3aa: CASSRTGVNEKLFF
v_gene: TRBV7-9; d_gene: TRBD2; abundance: .; j_gene: TRBJ2-7; CDR3nt: TGTGCCAGCAGCCGGATAGTAGCGGGAGGATCGTACGAGCAGTACTTC; CDR3aa: CASSRIVAGGSYEQYF
v_gene: TRBV10-3; d_gene: TRBD1; abundance: .; j_gene: TRBJ2-2; CDR3nt: TGTGCCACGGGACAGGAAGTCACCGGGGAGCTGTTTTTT; CDR3aa: CATGQEVTGELFF
v_gene: TRBV7-2; d_gene: .; abundance: .; j_gene: TRBJ2-7; CDR3nt: TGTGCCAGCAGCCCGGGACTTTTCTACGAGCAGTACTTC; CDR3aa: CASSPGLFYEQYF
v_gene: TRBV7-9; d_gene: .; abundance: .; j_gene: TRBJ1-1; CDR3nt: TGTGCCAGCAGCTCATTGTCGGCAGGGAAGGACACTGAAGCTTTCTTT; CDR3aa: CASSSLSAGKDTEAFF
v_gene: TRBV9; d_gene: TRBD1; abundance: .; j_gene: TRBJ1-2; CDR3nt: TGTGCCAGCAGCGAACGGCCGGGACAGCAATGGGATGGCTACACCTTC; CDR3aa: CASSERPGQQWDGYTF
v_gene: TRBV5-6; d_gene: .; abundance: .; j_gene: TRBJ2-6; CDR3nt: TGTGCCAGCAGTCGGAGTTCTGGGGCCAACGTCCTGACTTTC; CDR3aa: CASSRSSGANVLTF
v_gene: TRBV15; d_gene: .; abundance: .; j_gene: TRBJ1-2; CDR3nt: TGTGCCACCAGCAGAGTGGGCGGGACGGTAGTTTATGGCTACACCTTC; CDR3aa: CATSRVGGTVVYGYTF
v_gene: TRBV29-1; d_gene: TRBD2; abundance: once; j_gene: TRBJ2-3; CDR3nt: TGCAGCGTTGAAGTAGCGGGAGGGAACACAGATACGCAGTATTTT; CDR3aa: CSVEVAGGNTDTQYF
v_gene: TRBV9; d_gene: TRBD1; abundance: .; j_gene: TRBJ1-4; CDR3nt: TGTGCCAGCAGCACCCCGGGACAGCCCAAAAAACTGTTTTTT; CDR3aa: CASSTPGQPKKLFF
v_gene: TRBV28; d_gene: .; abundance: once; j_gene: TRBJ2-7; CDR3nt: TGTGCCAGCAGTTCGTCCTCTAGCGCCCTGGGGCAGTACTTC; CDR3aa: CASSSSSSALGQYF
v_gene: TRBV29-1; d_gene: TRBD1; abundance: .; j_gene: TRBJ2-7; CDR3nt: TGCAGCGTGCGGACAGGGGACTACGAGCAGTACTTC; CDR3aa: CSVRTGDYEQYF
v_gene: TRBV9; d_gene: .; abundance: .; j_gene: TRBJ1-3; CDR3nt: TGTGCCAGCAGCGTAGAGACAAGCTCTGGAAACACCATATATTTT; CDR3aa: CASSVETSSGNTIYF
v_gene: TRBV5-5; d_gene: TRBD1; abundance: .; j_gene: TRBJ1-4; CDR3nt: TGTGCCAGCAGCTTGGTGACAGGGGCCCAAGGACTGTTTTTT; CDR3aa: CASSLVTGAQGLFF
v_gene: TRBV28; d_gene: TRBD1; abundance: .; j_gene: TRBJ2-7; CDR3nt: TGTGCCACCACATCTGGACAGGGCTACGAGCAGTACTTC; CDR3aa: CATTSGQGYEQYF
v_gene: TRBV7-2; d_gene: .; abundance: .; j_gene: TRBJ1-2; CDR3nt: TGTGCCAGCAGCCCCCAGGGTGAATATGGCTACACCTTC; CDR3aa: CASSPQGEYGYTF
v_gene: TRBV14; d_gene: .; abundance: .; j_gene: TRBJ1-1; CDR3nt: TGTGCCAGCAGCCCCGCTCTGGGGCTCGGGGCTTTCTTT; CDR3aa: CASSPALGLGAFF
v_gene: TRBV28; d_gene: .; abundance: .; j_gene: TRBJ2-5; CDR3nt: TGTGCCAGCAGCGGACAGCAAGAGACCCAGTACTTC; CDR3aa: CASSGQQETQYF
v_gene: TRBV18; d_gene: .; abundance: .; j_gene: TRBJ2-7; CDR3nt: TGTGCCAGCTCCCACGACAGTATCTACGAGCAGTACTTC; CDR3aa: CASSHDSIYEQYF
v_gene: TRBV18; d_gene: .; abundance: .; j_gene: TRBJ2-1; CDR3nt: TGTGCCAGCTCACCTGAGACAGGTAGCTCCTACAATGAGCAGTTCTTC; CDR3aa: CASSPETGSSYNEQFF
v_gene: TRBV6-1; d_gene: .; abundance: .; j_gene: TRBJ2-5; CDR3nt: TGTGCCAGCAGTGAAGGTGTCAGGGTGGGCCCAAAAGAGACCCAGTACTTC; CDR3aa: CASSEGVRVGPKETQYF
v_gene: TRBV4-2; d_gene: TRBD2; abundance: .; j_gene: TRBJ2-3; CDR3nt: TGTGCCAGCAGCCAATCCGACTTAGCGGGGGACACAGATACGCAGTATTTT; CDR3aa: CASSQSDLAGDTDTQYF